This passage covers 12 T cell receptor beta chains from one sample sequenced in a study of T cell responses to AZD1222 COVID-19 vaccine (dated by TCRdb to the early 2020s). The protocol used for the library was the immunoSEQ multiplex PCR assay. TCRdb re-hosts the immuneACCESS table, in-frame sequences only. Its copies lack some clones; in the studies checked, an unresolved V gene accounts for under half of them, and the cause for the rest is not known. This sample lists roughly 150,000 clones; approximately 89% were detected once. The ten largest clones represent about 3.4% of the sample. The sample's time point, from its label and the paper: baseline before first vaccination. The label giving this sample's treatment or condition can be read as: meningococcal conjugate vaccine given as trial control. Sequencing was performed on peripheral blood, taken on day 0 of MenACWY control vaccination. The receptors come from an adult in good health.

The chain combines TRBV21-1 with TRBJ2-1; no check of the table's D call, TRBD2, against the DNA was made. TRBV21-1 is a recognized pseudogene. The CDR3 loop spans 18 amino acids. The CDR3 bases are TGTGCCAGCAGCATCCCATCCCTAGCGGGGGGGATCAAGAATGAGCAGTTCTTC. Protein product: CASSIPSLAGGIKNEQFF.

The chain has TRBV7-2 and TRBJ1-2; no definite D call. This CDR3 is built from 13 residues. Per the germline V gene, CDR1 is SGHTA and CDR2 is FQGNSA. V was pared by 3 bases and J by 8 bases, with 13 bases between. The CDR3 DNA reads as TGTGCCAGCAGCTTGCCGGACCCAGGAGGCTACACCTTC. Translation gives CASSLPDPGGYTF.

The V and J genes are TRBV7-3 and TRBJ1-3; D perhaps matches TRBD1 (6 bases). The CDR3 is 13 amino acids. Germline assignment: CDR1 SGHTA and CDR2 FQGTGA. Between the trimmed V and J ends, which lost 1 base and 8 bases, there was a span of 9 bases. CDR3 DNA: TGTGCCAGCAGCTTAAGGCAGGGGCACACCATATATTTT. It encodes CASSLRQGHTIYF. Variable domain in full (rest from reference TRBV7-3 and TRBJ1-3): GAGVSQTPSNKVTEKGKYVELRCDPISGHTALYWYRQSLGQGPEFLIYFQGTGAADDSGLPNDRFFAVRPEGSVSTLKIQRTERGDSAVYLCASSLRQGHTIYFGEGSWLTVV.

The chain carries TRBV11-1 and TRBJ2-7; no clear D. The CDR3 loop spans 13 amino acids. CDR1 is SGHAT, CDR2 FQDESV, per germline (reference sequence). Trimming removed 4 bases from V and 4 bases from J, with 11 bases in between. The DNA for the CDR3 is TGTGCCAGCAGCTGGGCGCCCAGGTACGAGCAGTACTTC. Translation: CASSWAPRYEQYF.

This chain joins TRBV5-6 and TRBJ1-2; D gene uncertain. From germline, CDR1 is SGHDT and CDR2 YYEEEE. The CDR3 length is 15 residues. V was cut by 0 bases and J by 5 bases, with 14 bases left in between. This CDR3 is CASSLGRPFYYGYTF. The DNA for the CDR3 is TGTGCCAGCAGCTTGGGACGTCCCTTCTATTATGGCTACACCTTC.

The gene calls are TRBV28 and TRBJ1-3; 11 bases line up with TRBD1. Trimming at V came to 3 bases and at J to 8 bases, leaving 9 bases not matched to a gene. The germline V gene encodes CDR1 MDHEN and CDR2 SYDVKM. The CDR3 runs 16 residues. Written as DNA, the CDR3 is TGTGCCAGCAGTTTGGTAGTGGGGGACAGGGGGGACACCATATATTTT. Protein sequence: CASSLVVGDRGDTIYF.

The chain couples TRBV28 to TRBJ1-5; D perhaps matches TRBD1 (5 bases). Germline values: CDR1 MDHEN, CDR2 SYDVKM. This CDR3 comprises 14 residues. Trimming removed 6 bases from V and 3 bases from J, with 12 bases in between. CDR3 sequence: CASSHQGYNQPQHF. CDR3 in DNA: TGTGCCAGCAGCCACCAGGGCTACAATCAGCCCCAGCATTTT.

V is TRBV6-6 and J is TRBJ1-1; D is undetermined. V lost 2 bases, J lost 0 bases, and 7 bases lay in between. In germline, CDR1 is MNHNY, CDR2 SVGAGI (reference sequence). The CDR3 is 14 residues long. In DNA, the CDR3 is TGTGCCAGCAGTTACATGCTAGTGAACACTGAAGCTTTCTTT. Its protein product is CASSYMLVNTEAFF.

The chain has TRBV5-1 and TRBJ2-3, with D unclear. The CDR3 is 14 residues long. The V end lost 4 bases, the J end lost 0 bases, and 9 bases lay between the germline ends. CDR1 is SGHRS, CDR2 YFSETQ, per germline. The CDR3 reads CASSPAFSTDTQYF. The CDR3 DNA is TGCGCCAGCAGCCCTGCCTTCAGCACAGATACGCAGTATTTT.

This chain uses TRBV6-2 or TRBV6-3 with TRBJ2-7; 12 nucleotides agree with TRBD2. Per germline, CDR1 MNHEY and CDR2 SVGEGT. V was pared by 0 bases and J by 4 bases, with 10 bases of the junction left unmatched. CDR3 length equals 18 residues. The CDR3 DNA sequence: TGTGCCAGCAGTTACTCGGCGACTAGCGGGAGTATCGGATACGAGCAGTACTTC. Protein product: CASSYSATSGSIGYEQYF.

The rearrangement links TRBV28 to TRBJ2-2, with D possibly TRBD1 on 7 matching bases. V was clipped by 4 bases and J by 2 bases, with 11 bases between them. Germline loops: CDR1 MDHEN, CDR2 SYDVKM. The CDR3 consists of 15 residues. As DNA, the CDR3 is TGTGCCAGCAGTTCAGGGGGAGGCAACACCGGGGAGCTGTTTTTT. Translated: CASSSGGGNTGELFF.

The chain carries TRBV3-1 (or the pseudogene TRBV3-2) and TRBJ1-1; TRBD1 agrees at 7 bases. V gave up 4 bases and J gave up 4 bases; unmatched junction bases: 6. Germline V gene data show CDR1 as LGHDT and CDR2 as YNNKEL (reference sequence). This CDR3 region has 14 residues. In DNA form, the CDR3 reads TGTGCCAGCAGCCGGTCACAGGGGACCACTGAAGCTTTCTTT. Protein product: CASSRSQGTTEAFF.